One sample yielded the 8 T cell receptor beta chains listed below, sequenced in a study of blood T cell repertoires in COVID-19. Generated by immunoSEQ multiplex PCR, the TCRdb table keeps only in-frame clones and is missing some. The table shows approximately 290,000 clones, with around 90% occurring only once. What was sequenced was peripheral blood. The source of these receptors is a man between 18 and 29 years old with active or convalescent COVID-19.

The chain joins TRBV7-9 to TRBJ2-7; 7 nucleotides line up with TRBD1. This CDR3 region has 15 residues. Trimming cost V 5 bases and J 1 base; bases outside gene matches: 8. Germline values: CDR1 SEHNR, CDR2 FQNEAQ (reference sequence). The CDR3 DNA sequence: TGTGCCAGCAGCCCCCCAGGGGGTAGATCCTACGAGCAGTACTTC. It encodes CASSPPGGRSYEQYF.

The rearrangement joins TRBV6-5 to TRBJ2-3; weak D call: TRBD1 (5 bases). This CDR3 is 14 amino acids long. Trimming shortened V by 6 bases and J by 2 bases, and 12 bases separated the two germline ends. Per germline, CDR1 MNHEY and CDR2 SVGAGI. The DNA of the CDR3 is TGTGCCAGCAGGCTGGACATTCTCACAGATACGCAGTATTTT. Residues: CASRLDILTDTQYF.

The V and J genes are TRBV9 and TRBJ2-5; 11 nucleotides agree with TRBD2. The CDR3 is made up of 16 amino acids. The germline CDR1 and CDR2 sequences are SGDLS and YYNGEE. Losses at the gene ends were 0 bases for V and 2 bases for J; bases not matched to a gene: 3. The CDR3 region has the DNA TGTGCCAGCAGCGTAGGATTAGCGGGGGGGCAAGAGACCCAGTACTTC. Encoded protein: CASSVGLAGGQETQYF. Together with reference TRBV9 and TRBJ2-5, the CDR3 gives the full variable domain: DSGVTQTPKHLITATGQRVTLRCSPRSGDLSVYWYQQSLDQGLQFLIQYYNGEERAKGNILERFSAQQFPDLHSELNLSSLELGDSALYFCASSVGLAGGQETQYFGPGTRLLVL.

The chain's CDR3 is CASSEASYGYTF. CDR3 nucleotide sequence: TGTGCCAGCAGTGAAGCCAGCTATGGCTACACCTTC. The rearrangement uses TRBV2 and TRBJ1-2; D remains ambiguous. The CDR3 spans 12 residues. With 0 bases removed from V and 4 bases from J, the gap between germline ends came to 3 bases. Germline V gene lookup returns CDR1 SNHLY and CDR2 FYNNEI.

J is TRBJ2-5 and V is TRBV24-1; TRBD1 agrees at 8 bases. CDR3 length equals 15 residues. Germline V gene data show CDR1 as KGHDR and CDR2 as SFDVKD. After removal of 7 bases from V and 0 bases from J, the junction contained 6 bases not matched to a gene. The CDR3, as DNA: TGTGCCACCAGCGGGACAGGCAAATACCAAGAGACCCAGTACTTC. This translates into CATSGTGKYQETQYF.

The CDR3 nucleotides are TGCGCCAGCAGCCAAAGAGCCGGGTCGAAGAGCGGCTACGAGCAGTACTTC. It encodes CASSQRAGSKSGYEQYF. V is TRBV4-1 and J is TRBJ2-7; weak D call: TRBD2 (5 bases). CDR1 and CDR2 from the germline V gene are MGHRA and YSYEKL. CDR3 length: 17 residues. V was trimmed by 2 bases and J by 3 bases, leaving 20 bases between them.

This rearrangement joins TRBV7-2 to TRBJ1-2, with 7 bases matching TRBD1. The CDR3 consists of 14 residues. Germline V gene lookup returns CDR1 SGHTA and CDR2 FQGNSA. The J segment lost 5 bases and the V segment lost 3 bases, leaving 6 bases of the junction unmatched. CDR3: CASSFPQGGYGYTF. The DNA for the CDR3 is TGTGCCAGCAGCTTCCCCCAGGGGGGATATGGCTACACCTTC.

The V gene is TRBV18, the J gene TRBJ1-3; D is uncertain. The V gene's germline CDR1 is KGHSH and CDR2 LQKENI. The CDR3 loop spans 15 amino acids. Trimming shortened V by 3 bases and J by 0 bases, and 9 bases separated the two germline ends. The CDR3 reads CASSPEGLSGNTIYF. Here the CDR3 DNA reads TGTGCCAGCTCACCGGAGGGCCTCTCTGGAAACACCATATATTTT.